This TCR beta chain emerged from a study of blood T cell repertoires in COVID-19. Original data processing: By means of reference gene primer amplification, nucleated cell counts were estimated. Sequencing was performed with immunoSEQ multiplex PCR; in TCRdb, only in-frame clones are kept and a portion is missing. V and J calls and clone size are as listed in that table; D and trimming were resolved from the DNA. The sample includes roughly 61,000 clones, more than 75% of them seen just once. Germline-derived CDR1 and CDR2 are MGHRA and YSYEKL. The CDR3 consists of 19 residues. V lost 0 bases, J lost 4 bases, and 12 bases stayed unmatched.

The receptor was isolated from a man between 35 and 55 years old with active COVID-19. Sequenced sample: peripheral blood. The genes are TRBV4-1 and TRBJ2-7; 13 bases agree with TRBD2. For the CDR3, the DNA is TGCGCCAGCAGCCAAGAGCCCCCCCGGACTAGCGGGAGTTGGTACGAGCAGTACTTC. This encodes CASSQEPPRTSGSWYEQYF.